A selection of T cell receptor beta chains follows, all from one sample in a study of chemoradiotherapy in HPV16-positive cancers. Using immunoSEQ multiplex PCR, the repertoire was profiled, and TCRdb retains in-frame clones only, with some absent. The profile covers 10,000 or so clones, with about three quarters appearing a single time and around 2.5% taken by the ten largest. The material was obtained from a patient who underwent chemoradiotherapy. These receptors all stem from a human donor with HPV-associated anogenital cancer. Both conserved end residues are part of each CDR3. Fields, in order: V gene, D gene, J gene, clone size, CDR3 DNA, CDR3 protein. D genes are given only for firm matches. Size values are once, few and many counts, or a class for expanded clones, and some rows have none.

TRBV29-1	NA	TRBJ1-1	once	TGCAGCGTTGAAGAGACGGGGGGCCGGATGAACACTGAAGCTTTCTTT	CSVEETGGRMNTEAFF
TRBV9	NA	TRBJ2-3	NA	TGTGCCAGCAGCGTAGCTGGGGGTTCCCGCACAGATACGCAGTATTTT	CASSVAGGSRTDTQYF
TRBV7-2	NA	TRBJ1-1	few	TGTGCCAGCAGCATCACATTCCTTCCCGGCACTGAAGCTTTCTTT	CASSITFLPGTEAFF
TRBV5-4	NA	TRBJ1-4	NA	TGTGCCAGCCGAAAGGGACCGACAACTAATGAAAAACTGTTTTTT	CASRKGPTTNEKLFF
TRBV7-9	NA	TRBJ2-1	NA	TGTGCCAGCAGCTTAACTGAGGGTAATGAGCAGTTCTTC	CASSLTEGNEQFF
TRBV28	TRBD2	TRBJ2-1	NA	TGTGCCAGCAGCCCCCCGCGCGGGACTAGCGGGGTCAATGAGCAGTTCTTC	CASSPPRGTSGVNEQFF
TRBV5-6	NA	TRBJ1-3	NA	TGTGCCAGCAGCTTGTACAGCCTCTCTGGAAACACCATATATTTT	CASSLYSLSGNTIYF
TRBV15	NA	TRBJ2-7	NA	TGTGCCACCAGCACCGCTAGGGATTACGAGCAGTACTTC	CATSTARDYEQYF
TRBV11-2	TRBD2	TRBJ2-1	NA	TGTGCCAGCAGCCGACTAGCGGGGACAAATGAGCAGTTCTTC	CASSRLAGTNEQFF
TRBV9	NA	TRBJ2-7	NA	TGTGCCAGCAGCGTAGAGGCAGGTTTTTACGAGCAGTACTTC	CASSVEAGFYEQYF
TRBV13	TRBD2	TRBJ2-1	once	TGTGCCAGCAGTCAGGGCGGGGGACACAATGAGCAGTTCTTC	CASSQGGGHNEQFF
TRBV18	NA	TRBJ1-2	NA	TGTGCCAGCTCACCAGGCTATGGCTACACCTTC	CASSPGYGYTF
TRBV5-6	NA	TRBJ2-7	NA	TGTGCCAGCAGCCCTTGGAGGGGGACATCAGACTTGTACGAGCAGTACTTC	CASSPWRGTSDLYEQYF
TRBV18	TRBD1	TRBJ2-1	once	TGTGCCAGCTCACCGACGGGACAGATCCTTTACAATGAGCAGTTCTTC	CASSPTGQILYNEQFF
TRBV21-1	NA	TRBJ2-7	NA	TGTGCCAGCAGCAATCGGGGAATTTATCCCTACGAGCAGTACTTC	CASSNRGIYPYEQYF
TRBV27	NA	TRBJ2-5	once	TGTGCCAGCAGTTTATCGGGGCGGAGCCAAGAGACCCAGTACTTC	CASSLSGRSQETQYF
TRBV5-1	TRBD1	TRBJ2-5	NA	TGCGCCAGCAGAGGTCGGACAGGGGTAACAGAGACCCAGTACTTC	CASRGRTGVTETQYF
TRBV27	TRBD2	TRBJ2-1	once	TGTGCCAGCAGTTTGATAGCGGGGGGGCCAGGAGCTGAGCAGTTCTTC	CASSLIAGGPGAEQFF
TRBV4-3	NA	TRBJ2-7	NA	TGCGCCAGCAGCCAGTCTTTAAGGAACAGGGCCGGGGAGCAGTACTTC	CASSQSLRNRAGEQYF
TRBV11-2	NA	TRBJ1-1	NA	TGTGCCAGCAGCCTCGGGGTGGGTCGGGACACTGAAGCTTTCTTT	CASSLGVGRDTEAFF
TRBV5-4	NA	TRBJ1-2	NA	TGTGCCAGCAGCTGGGGCCGGGGGGCTACTAACTATGGCTACACCTTC	CASSWGRGATNYGYTF
TRBV5-5	NA	TRBJ1-1	few	TGTGCCAGCAGCTTGTTGGCTTTGGGGAACGGTCTGGCTTTCTTT	CASSLLALGNGLAFF
TRBV4-3	TRBD1	TRBJ1-1	NA	TGCGCCAGCAGCCAAGATCTTTGGCGTCTGGACAGGGAAAAGAACACTGAAGCTTTCTTT	CASSQDLWRLDREKNTEAFF
TRBV5-3	NA	TRBJ2-2	NA	TGTGCCAGAAGCTTGGTTAGGCCCTGGGGCACCGGGGAGCTGTTTTTT	CARSLVRPWGTGELFF
TRBV19	NA	TRBJ1-2	NA	TGTGCCAGTAGTATCCCAGGGTTGGCTAACTATGGCTACACCTTC	CASSIPGLANYGYTF
TRBV5-1	NA	TRBJ1-1	few	TGCGCCAGTAAAGCAGGCGGGACTGAAGCTTTCTTT	CASKAGGTEAFF
TRBV5-6	TRBD1	TRBJ2-1	NA	TGTGCCAGCAGCTTGGCAGGGGGACCAGCCGGTGAGCAGTTCTTC	CASSLAGGPAGEQFF
TRBV9	NA	TRBJ1-6	NA	TGTGCCAGCAGACGAGACACCGAGAGCTCACCCCTCCACTTT	CASRRDTESSPLHF
TRBV11-3	TRBD2	TRBJ2-3	once	TGTGCCAGCAGCCACCGGGGGGGCGGCACAGATACGCAGTATTTT	CASSHRGGGTDTQYF
TRBV5-1	NA	TRBJ1-4	NA	TGCGCCAGCAGCTTGGGGGTGTCGGGAGAAAAACTGTTTTTT	CASSLGVSGEKLFF
TRBV5-1	NA	TRBJ2-5	NA	TGCGCCAGCAGCTTGATTCCGCGGCAAGAGACCCAGTACTTC	CASSLIPRQETQYF
TRBV4-2	NA	TRBJ1-1	NA	TGTGCCAGCAGCCAAGAGGTCCTCTGGCGAGCTTTCTTT	CASSQEVLWRAFF
TRBV5-8	TRBD1	TRBJ1-4	NA	TGTGCCAGCAGCTTGCGGTCCGGGACAGGGGTAATAGAAAAACTGTTTTTT	CASSLRSGTGVIEKLFF